These 27 T cell receptor beta chains were all obtained from the same sample, sequenced in a study of blood T cell repertoires in COVID-19. Assay: immunoSEQ multiplex PCR; the TCRdb copy retains only in-frame clones and omits some. Here the sample spans roughly 52,000 clones, around nine tenths being singletons. Sequencing input: peripheral blood. The receptor set was obtained from a man aged 55 to 70 with active COVID-19.

The chain is built from TRBV7-3 and TRBJ1-1, with D unclear. Per germline, CDR1 SGHTA and CDR2 FQGTGA. The length of the CDR3 is 13 residues. V lost 2 bases and J 2 bases, leaving 6 bases between the germline ends. The CDR3 coding sequence is TGTGCCAGCAGCTTATACATAAACACTGAAGCTTTCTTT. Amino acids: CASSLYINTEAFF.

The rearrangement joins TRBV6-5 to TRBJ2-7; perhaps TRBD2 as D (5 bases). Per germline, CDR1 MNHEY and CDR2 SVGAGI. With 0 bases removed from V and 0 bases from J, the gap between germline ends came to 12 bases. The CDR3 contains 16 residues. The DNA of the CDR3 is TGTGCCAGCAGTTACTCGATAGCGAGAAGCTCCTACGAGCAGTACTTC. Its protein is CASSYSIARSSYEQYF.

This chain links TRBV9 with TRBJ2-1; possible D gene TRBD2, 6 bases. Germline V gene lookup returns CDR1 SGDLS and CDR2 YYNGEE. V shed 5 bases and J shed 7 bases, with 10 bases lying between them. This CDR3 region has 12 residues. The CDR3 region has the DNA TGTGCCAGCAGATCGGAGGGGAATGAGCAGTTCTTC. The encoded protein is CASRSEGNEQFF.

The chain joins TRBV18 to TRBJ2-4; TRBD2 might be the D (6 bases). The germline V gene encodes CDR1 KGHSH and CDR2 LQKENI. The V end lost 3 bases, the J end lost 1 base, and 13 bases lay between the germline ends. The CDR3 has 16 residues. The CDR3 reads CASSPQGGEAKNIQYF. DNA of the CDR3: TGTGCCAGCTCACCCCAGGGCGGGGAGGCCAAAAACATTCAGTACTTC.

The chain uses TRBV5-1 and TRBJ2-3; 14 nucleotides align to TRBD2. Germline V gene sequence: CDR1 SGHRS, CDR2 YFSETQ. This CDR3 region has 15 residues. The V segment lost 8 bases and the J segment 2 bases; nucleotides outside the gene matches: 4. The CDR3 bases are TGCGCCAGTCGACTAGCGGGAGGGTTCACAGATACGCAGTATTTT. Its translation: CASRLAGGFTDTQYF.

The CDR3, as DNA: TGTGCCAGCAGAATTGGACTTCTGTACAATGAGCAGTTCTTC. It codes for CASRIGLLYNEQFF. The chain couples TRBV27 to TRBJ2-1; D is possibly TRBD2 (5 bases). V lost 6 bases and J lost 4, with 13 bases in between. CDR3 length equals 14 residues. Germline V gene lookup returns CDR1 MNHEY and CDR2 SMNVEV (reference sequence).

The chain uses TRBV27 and TRBJ2-5; TRBD2 matches 16 bases. Germline CDR1 is MNHEY and CDR2 is SMNVEV (reference sequence). J lost 0 bases, V lost 5 bases, and 12 bases had no gene match. The CDR3 loop spans 20 amino acids. CDR3 nucleotide sequence: TGTGCCAGCAGTCGATCACCTCCGGGACTAGCGGGAGGGAACCAAGAGACCCAGTACTTC. Its protein product is CASSRSPPGLAGGNQETQYF.

This clone has a single count. V usage is TRBV24-1 and J usage is TRBJ2-1, with TRBD1 as a possible D gene (5 bases). This CDR3 is built from 14 residues. V gave up 4 bases and J gave up 6 bases, with 12 bases separating them. Germline loops: CDR1 KGHDR, CDR2 SFDVKD. CDR3 in amino acids: CATSEADRVNEQFF. The DNA for the CDR3 is TGTGCCACCAGTGAAGCTGACAGAGTCAATGAGCAGTTCTTC.

The chain links TRBV6-6 to TRBJ1-4; 9 bases line up with TRBD1. V shed 5 bases and J 5 bases; nucleotides not matched to a gene: 6. Germline V gene sequence: CDR1 MNHNY, CDR2 SVGAGI (reference sequence). CDR3 length: 15 amino acids. CDR3 coding DNA: TGTGCCAGCAGTAAACCGGGACAGGGAAATGAAAAACTGTTTTTT. Amino acids: CASSKPGQGNEKLFF.

This clone was recorded once. This sequence joins TRBV27 and TRBJ2-7; 11 nucleotides match TRBD1. This CDR3 spans 15 amino acids. CDR1 and CDR2 (germline): MNHEY, SMNVEV (reference sequence). V gave up 5 bases and J gave up 8 bases; unmatched junction bases: 11. CDR3 loop: CASSLPGQGDRKQYF. The CDR3 DNA sequence: TGTGCCAGCAGTCTGCCGGGACAGGGGGATAGGAAGCAGTACTTC.

The chain carries TRBV19 and TRBJ2-1; 10 bases fit TRBD2. CDR3 size: 15 residues. Germline assignment: CDR1 LNHDA and CDR2 SQIVND (reference sequence). Trimming cost V 7 bases and J 2 bases; bases outside gene matches: 5. CDR3 residues: CASIQAGGPYNEQFF. CDR3 DNA sequence: TGTGCCAGTATCCAAGCGGGAGGGCCCTACAATGAGCAGTTCTTC.

This clone was seen only a few times. V gene TRBV30 combines with J gene TRBJ2-7; the D is unclear. Trimming removed 3 bases from V and 4 bases from J, with 4 bases in between. Germline CDR1 is GTSNPN and CDR2 is SVGIG (reference sequence). The CDR3 extends over 10 amino acids. The CDR3 DNA reads as TGTGCCTGGAGCCGGTACGAGCAGTACTTC. The encoded protein is CAWSRYEQYF. The whole variable domain, remainder taken from reference TRBV30 and TRBJ2-7, is SQTIHQWPATLVQPVGSPLSLECTVEGTSNPNLYWYRQAAGRGLQLLFYSVGIGQISSEVPQNLSASRPQDRQFILSSKKLLLSDSGFYLCAWSRYEQYFGPGTRLTVT.

This sequence joins TRBV18 and TRBJ2-7; weak D call: TRBD1 (7 bases). The germline V gene encodes CDR1 KGHSH and CDR2 LQKENI. The germline V and J ends were trimmed by 5 bases and 4 bases, with 15 bases remaining between them. The CDR3 extends over 14 amino acids. CDR3 bases: TGTGCCAGCTCAGCGGGACAGATCGCTTACGAGCAGTACTTC. This gives the protein CASSAGQIAYEQYF.

This clone turned up a few times. The V and J genes are TRBV23-1 and TRBJ2-7, with 8 bases identical to TRBD1. TRBV23-1 is recorded as an ORF, its role being uncertain. The CDR3 has 15 residues. Germline trimming cut 6 bases from V and 1 base from J; bases unmatched to any gene: 8. The CDR3 protein is CASRPRTGISYEQYF. The CDR3 DNA is TGCGCCAGCAGGCCAAGGACAGGGATTTCCTACGAGCAGTACTTC.

The V gene is TRBV10-2, the J gene TRBJ2-7, with 10 bases that match TRBD2. V trimming: 2 bases; J trimming: 6 bases; junction bases outside the gene matches: 4. CDR1 and CDR2 (germline): WSHSY, SAAADI. There are 14 residues in the CDR3. CDR3 sequence reads: CASSEIAGGSEQYF. CDR3 DNA sequence: TGCGCCAGCAGTGAGATAGCGGGAGGAAGCGAGCAGTACTTC.

The rearrangement links TRBV27 to TRBJ2-7; 7 bases map to TRBD2. V shed 6 bases, J shed 3 bases, and the junction held 8 bases outside the gene matches. The CDR3 spans 14 residues. Per germline, CDR1 MNHEY and CDR2 SMNVEV (reference sequence). The CDR3 sequence: CASRPGRSGYEQYF. As DNA, the CDR3 is TGTGCCAGCAGACCCGGGAGGTCAGGCTACGAGCAGTACTTC.

This chain links TRBV6-5 with TRBJ2-2; D gene ambiguous. Germline V gives CDR1 MNHEY, CDR2 SVGAGI. CDR3 length: 14 amino acids. This chain's CDR3 is CATAWLSGTGELFF. CDR3 in DNA: TGTGCTACGGCATGGCTATCGGGCACCGGGGAGCTGTTTTTT.

The genes are TRBV6-6 and TRBJ1-5, with D perhaps TRBD1 (6 bases). The length of the CDR3 is 13 residues. Germline V lookup: CDR1 MNHNY, CDR2 SVGAGI (reference sequence). The V gene lost 6 bases and the J gene lost 4 bases, with 10 bases spanning the gap. For the CDR3, the DNA is TGTGCCAGCAGCACGGACAGAAATCAGCCCCAGCATTTT. The encoded protein is CASSTDRNQPQHF.

This chain links TRBV6-2 or TRBV6-3 with TRBJ2-1; D unresolved. Trimming cost V 0 bases and J 3 bases, with 6 bases left between them. Germline CDR1 MNHEY, CDR2 SVGEGT. The CDR3 spans 14 residues. The CDR3 sequence is CASSYSNGYNEQFF. CDR3 coding DNA: TGTGCCAGCAGTTACTCGAACGGCTACAATGAGCAGTTCTTC.

The chain is built from TRBV18 and TRBJ2-7; D remains unclear. In germline, CDR1 is KGHSH, CDR2 LQKENI. Deletions cut 2 bases from V and 2 bases from J, with 13 bases between. The CDR3 spans 15 residues. The CDR3 loop is CASSPGEHWTYEQYF. CDR3 DNA: TGTGCCAGCTCACCAGGAGAGCATTGGACCTACGAGCAGTACTTC. The full variable domain, its missing parts supplied by reference TRBV18 and TRBJ2-7, is NAGVMQNPRHLVRRRGQEARLRCSPMKGHSHVYWYRQLPEEGLKFMVYLQKENIIDESGMPKERFSAEFPKEGPSILRIQQVVRGDSAAYFCASSPGEHWTYEQYFGPGTRLTVT.

The V gene is TRBV19, the J gene TRBJ2-7, with 8 bases fitting TRBD2. V shed 2 bases, J shed 5 bases, and the junction held 2 bases outside the gene matches. The CDR3 totals 13 residues. Germline CDR1 is LNHDA and CDR2 is SQIVND (reference sequence). The CDR3 DNA reads TGTGCCAGTAGTATAAGCGGGAGAAACGAGCAGTACTTC. Translating it yields CASSISGRNEQYF.

The rearrangement uses TRBV3-1 (or the pseudogene TRBV3-2) and TRBJ2-1, with TRBD2 as a possible D gene (7 bases). V was clipped by 0 bases and J by 0 bases, with 12 bases between them. The CDR3 length is 17 residues. Germline CDR1 reads LGHDT; CDR2 reads YNNKEL (reference sequence). CDR3 in amino acids: CASSQDGGAVSYNEQFF. In DNA form, the CDR3 reads TGTGCCAGCAGCCAAGATGGGGGGGCTGTCTCCTACAATGAGCAGTTCTTC.

In this sample, this clone turned up a few times. The chain couples TRBV15 to TRBJ2-3, with TRBD2 matching over 8 bases. From germline, CDR1 is LNHNV and CDR2 YYDKDF (reference sequence). The V and J ends lost 3 bases and 4 bases, in that order; junction bases with no gene match: 6. There are 15 residues in the CDR3. This chain's CDR3 is CATSSTGGPADTQYF. The DNA of the CDR3 is TGTGCCACCAGCAGCACGGGAGGGCCCGCAGATACGCAGTATTTT.

V and J are TRBV4-1 and TRBJ2-1; 9 positions match TRBD2. The germline CDR1 and CDR2 sequences are MGHRA and YSYEKL. The CDR3 loop spans 18 amino acids. Germline trimming cut 4 bases from V and 10 bases from J; bases unmatched to any gene: 20. This CDR3 reads CASSLILVGLAGPGEQFF. The CDR3 DNA follows: TGCGCCAGCAGCCTCATCCTGGTGGGGCTAGCGGGGCCGGGGGAGCAGTTCTTC.

The chain combines TRBV29-1 with TRBJ2-1, with 11 bases that match TRBD2. The ends lost 3 bases at V and 4 bases at J; junction bases unmatched: 8. The CDR3 runs to 16 residues. Germline CDR1 is SQVTM and CDR2 is ANQGSEA. The CDR3 reads CSVDNPTSGTYNEQFF. The CDR3 bases are TGCAGCGTTGACAACCCGACTAGCGGGACTTACAATGAGCAGTTCTTC.

The chain carries TRBV27 and TRBJ1-4; 10 bases are shared with TRBD1. CDR3 length: 14 amino acids. Germline-derived CDR1 and CDR2 are MNHEY and SMNVEV (reference sequence). The junction had 6 bases not matched to a gene; V was cut back by 6 bases and J by 8 bases. CDR3 DNA sequence: TGTGCCAGCAGCAGACAGGGGGCCTGGGAAAAACTGTTTTTT. Protein sequence: CASSRQGAWEKLFF. Drawing the rest from reference TRBV27 and TRBJ1-4, the complete variable domain is EAQVTQNPRYLITVTGKKLTVTCSQNMNHEYMSWYRQDPGLGLRQIYYSMNVEVTDKGDVPEGYKVSRKEKRNFPLILESPSPNQTSLYFCASSRQGAWEKLFFGSGTQLSVL.

This chain links TRBV9 with TRBJ2-1; 10 nucleotides align to TRBD2. The CDR3 length is 14 residues. Germline CDR1 SGDLS, CDR2 YYNGEE. V lost 1 base and J lost 7; bases outside the gene matches: 2. CDR3 sequence (DNA): TGTGCCAGCAGCGTAACTAGCGGGACGAATGAGCAGTTCTTC. Protein: CASSVTSGTNEQFF.